This T cell receptor beta chain was observed in a study of shared clonotypes between healthy human individuals. Looking at the study overall: Donors had three CD4 naive, three CD4 memory, two CD8 naive and one CD8 memory plate apiece. Findings and limits, study-wide: Clonotype sharing among donors, it was expected, would be affected by sequencing depth.

Sequenced by immunoSEQ multiplex PCR; TCRdb stores in-frame clones only, minus some. The repertoire has approximately 2,000,000 clones, around 93% of them found once; the top ten carry approximately 1.6%. In the naive CD8 group, cells lacked CD45RO and were positively selected for CCR7, so terminally differentiated effector memory CD45RA+ cells were left out. With 0 bases removed from V and 0 bases from J, the gap between germline ends came to 7 bases. In germline, CDR1 is SGDLS, CDR2 YYNGEE. The CDR3 totals 14 residues. This clone showed up just a few times. The antigen remains unidentified. Other DNA sequences within the sample encode an identical CDR3.

The chain recombines TRBV9 with TRBJ2-7; no definite D call. The clonotype was recovered from a man younger than 35 in good health. Some clones in this sample may be carry-over from other donors' samples. The sequencing sample was made of naive CD8+ T cells from PBMCs. CDR3 residues: CASSVGADSYEQYF. The CDR3 DNA follows: TGTGCCAGCAGCGTAGGGGCCGACTCCTACGAGCAGTACTTC.